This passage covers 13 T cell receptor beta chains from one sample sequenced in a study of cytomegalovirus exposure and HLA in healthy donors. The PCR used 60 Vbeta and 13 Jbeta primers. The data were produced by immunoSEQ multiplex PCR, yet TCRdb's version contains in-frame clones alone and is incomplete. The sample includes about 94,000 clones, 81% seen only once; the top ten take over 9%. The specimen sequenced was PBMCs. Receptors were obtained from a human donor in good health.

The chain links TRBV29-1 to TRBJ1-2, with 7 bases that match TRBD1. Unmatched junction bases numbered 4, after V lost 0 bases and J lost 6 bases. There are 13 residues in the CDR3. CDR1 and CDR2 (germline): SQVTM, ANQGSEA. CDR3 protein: CSVEDRGTNGYTF. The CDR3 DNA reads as TGCAGCGTTGAAGACAGGGGGACGAATGGCTACACCTTC.

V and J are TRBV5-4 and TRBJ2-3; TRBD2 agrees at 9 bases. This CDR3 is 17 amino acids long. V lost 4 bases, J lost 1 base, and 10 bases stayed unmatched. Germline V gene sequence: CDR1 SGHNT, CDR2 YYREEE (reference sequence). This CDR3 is CASSPGSLAGGTDTQYF. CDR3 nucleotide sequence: TGTGCCAGCAGCCCAGGGTCTTTAGCGGGGGGCACAGATACGCAGTATTTT.

DNA of the CDR3: TGTGCCAGCAGCTTAAGACAGGGACAGGGACAGCCCCAGCATTTT. The encoded protein is CASSLRQGQGQPQHF. The chain combines TRBV7-2 with TRBJ1-5; TRBD1 aligns across 9 bases. Germline CDR1 reads SGHTA; CDR2 reads FQGNSA. This CDR3 region has 15 residues. The V segment lost 2 bases and the J segment 7 bases; nucleotides outside the gene matches: 6.

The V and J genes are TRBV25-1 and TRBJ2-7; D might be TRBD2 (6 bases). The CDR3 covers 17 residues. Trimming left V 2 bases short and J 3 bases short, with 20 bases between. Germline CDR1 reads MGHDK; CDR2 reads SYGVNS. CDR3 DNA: TGTGCCAGCAGTGAAACCCCCTGGTGGACTACACACTACGAGCAGTACTTC. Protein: CASSETPWWTTHYEQYF.

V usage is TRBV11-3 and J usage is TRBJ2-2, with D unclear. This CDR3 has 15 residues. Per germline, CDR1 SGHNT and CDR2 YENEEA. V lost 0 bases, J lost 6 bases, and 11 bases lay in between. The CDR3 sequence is CASSLERLSAGELFF. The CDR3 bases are TGTGCCAGCAGCTTAGAGCGACTCTCCGCCGGGGAGCTGTTTTTT.

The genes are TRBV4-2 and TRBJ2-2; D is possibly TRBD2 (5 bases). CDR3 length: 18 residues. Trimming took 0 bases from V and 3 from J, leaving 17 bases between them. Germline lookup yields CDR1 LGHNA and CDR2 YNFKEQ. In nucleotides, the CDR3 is TGTGCCAGCAGCCAAGAGCCCTCCGGGAACAAATACACCGGGGAGCTGTTTTTT. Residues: CASSQEPSGNKYTGELFF.

The CDR3 sequence: CASSIRDGSSTDTQYF. The CDR3 DNA reads as TGTGCCAGTAGTATACGGGACGGGAGTAGCACAGATACGCAGTATTTT. This chain uses TRBV19 with TRBJ2-3; a weak D match, TRBD2 (6 bases). CDR1 is LNHDA, CDR2 SQIVND, per germline (reference sequence). Between the trimmed V and J ends, which lost 2 bases and 0 bases, there was a span of 12 bases. The CDR3 length is 16 residues.

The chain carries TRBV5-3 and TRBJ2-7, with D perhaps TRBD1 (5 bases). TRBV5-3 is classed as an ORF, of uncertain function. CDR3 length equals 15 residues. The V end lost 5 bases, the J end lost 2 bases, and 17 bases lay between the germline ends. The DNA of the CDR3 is TGTGCCAGAAGTTCCCTGACAGACGGCCCCTACGAGCAGTACTTC. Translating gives CARSSLTDGPYEQYF.

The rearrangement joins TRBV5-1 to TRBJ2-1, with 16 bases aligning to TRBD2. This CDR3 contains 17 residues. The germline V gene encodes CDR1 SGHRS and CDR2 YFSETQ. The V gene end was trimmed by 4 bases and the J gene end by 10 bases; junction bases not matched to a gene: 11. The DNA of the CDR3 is TGCGCCAGCAGCCCTGGGACTAGCGGGAGGGCTATGGCGGAGCAGTTCTTC. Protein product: CASSPGTSGRAMAEQFF.

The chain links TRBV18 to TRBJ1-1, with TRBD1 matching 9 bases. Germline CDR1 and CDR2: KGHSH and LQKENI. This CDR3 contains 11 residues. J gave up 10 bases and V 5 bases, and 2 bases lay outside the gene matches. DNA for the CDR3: TGTGCCAGCTCATTGGGACAGGGAGCTTTCTTT. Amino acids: CASSLGQGAFF.

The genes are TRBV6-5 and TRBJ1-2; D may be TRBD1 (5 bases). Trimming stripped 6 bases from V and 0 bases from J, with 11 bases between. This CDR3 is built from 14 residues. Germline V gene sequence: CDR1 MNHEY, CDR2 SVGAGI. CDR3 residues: CASSRGAANYGYTF. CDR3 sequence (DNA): TGTGCCAGCAGCCGCGGGGCAGCTAACTATGGCTACACCTTC.

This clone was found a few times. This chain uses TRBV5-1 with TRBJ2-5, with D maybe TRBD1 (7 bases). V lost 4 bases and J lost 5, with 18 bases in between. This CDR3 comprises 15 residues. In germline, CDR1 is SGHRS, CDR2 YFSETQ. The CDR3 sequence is CASSTRTGGGETQYF. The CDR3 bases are TGCGCCAGCAGCACCCGGACAGGTGGGGGGGAGACCCAGTACTTC.

This CDR3 reads CASTGLASLSTDTQYF. CDR3 coding DNA: TGCGCCAGCACAGGTCTCGCTTCCTTGTCCACAGATACGCAGTATTTT. The chain links TRBV5-1 to TRBJ2-3; D ambiguous. Germline loops: CDR1 SGHRS, CDR2 YFSETQ. V was clipped by 6 bases and J by 2 bases, with 19 bases between them. The CDR3 sequence is 16 residues long.